This is a list of T cell receptor beta chains from one sample in a study of Graves' ophthalmopathy and Graves' hyperthyroidism. TCRdb fed the multiplex PCR reads into MiXCR, producing one record per CDR3 protein. The data show around 520,000 distinct CDR3 sequences, with about 40% seen just once and about 4% held by the top ten. Sequencing used peripheral blood or thyroid tissue (not recorded which). All receptors come from an adult man with Graves' hyperthyroidism. The CDR3 runs from the conserved cysteine through the conserved F or W. D genes are given only for firm matches. Where a row states a size, it is once, few, many or the class of an expanded clone; other rows omit it.

size: NA; V: TRBV2; J: TRBJ1-5; D: TRBD1; CDR3: CASRENRGSNEHF; DNA: TGTGCCAGCAGGGAAAACAGGGGAAGCAATGAGCATTTT
size: NA; V: TRBV11-2; J: TRBJ2-5; D: NA; CDR3: CASSLGHGPDGERETQYF; DNA: TGTGCCAGCAGCTTAGGTCACGGGCCCGACGGGGAGCGGGAGACCCAGTACTTC
size: many; V: TRBV11-3; J: TRBJ2-7; D: NA; CDR3: CASSLDVGRRGYEQYF; DNA: TGTGCCAGCAGCTTAGATGTCGGCCGCCGAGGGTACGAGCAGTACTTC
size: many; V: TRBV5-8; J: TRBJ2-3; D: TRBD1; CDR3: CASSLVGTGGRMDTQYF; DNA: TGTGCCAGCAGCTTGGTGGGGACAGGGGGTAGGATGGATACGCAGTATTTT
size: NA; V: TRBV7-2; J: TRBJ2-7; D: NA; CDR3: CASSLGQGREEQYF; DNA: TGTGCCAGCAGCTTAGGTCAGGGCCGTGAAGAGCAGTACTTC
size: many; V: TRBV7-2; J: TRBJ1-3; D: NA; CDR3: CASSLAGRNTIYF; DNA: TGTGCCAGCAGCTTAGCGGGTAGAAACACCATATATTTT
size: many; V: TRBV25-1; J: TRBJ1-4; D: NA; CDR3: CASSEYAATNEKLFF; DNA: TGTGCCAGCAGTGAATACGCAGCAACTAATGAAAAACTGTTTTTT
size: many; V: TRBV5-4; J: TRBJ2-7; D: NA; CDR3: CASSPAVGQSYEQYF; DNA: TGTGCCAGCAGCCCAGCCGTGGGCCAGTCCTACGAGCAGTACTTC
size: NA; V: TRBV12-5; J: TRBJ2-3; D: NA; CDR3: CASSSRAWGTDTQYF; DNA: TGTGCCAGCAGTTCCCGGGCCTGGGGCACAGATACGCAGTATTTT
size: NA; V: TRBV7-9; J: TRBJ1-1; D: NA; CDR3: CASRSGVGYTEAFF; DNA: TGTGCCAGCAGGTCCGGGGTCGGTTACACTGAAGCTTTCTTT
size: NA; V: TRBV11-2; J: TRBJ2-7; D: TRBD2; CDR3: CASSFAKGWGEGYEQYF; DNA: TGTGCCAGCAGCTTCGCTAAGGGATGGGGGGAGGGCTACGAGCAGTACTTC
size: many; V: TRBV19; J: TRBJ2-6; D: NA; CDR3: CASSIDRPGAGANVLTF; DNA: TGTGCCAGTAGTATAGACCGCCCGGGAGCTGGGGCCAACGTCCTGACTTTC
size: NA; V: TRBV7-2; J: TRBJ2-5; D: NA; CDR3: CASSLAGTLSQPQYF; DNA: TGTGCCAGCAGCTTAGCGGGAACGCTTAGTCAGCCCCAGTACTTC
size: many; V: TRBV5-4; J: TRBJ1-2; D: NA; CDR3: CASSLTGALNYGYTF; DNA: TGTGCCAGCAGCTTGACGGGTGCCCTTAACTATGGCTACACCTTC
size: many; V: TRBV4-1; J: TRBJ1-6; D: NA; CDR3: CASSPTGLGHSPLHF; DNA: TGCGCCAGCAGCCCCACGGGACTGGGGCATTCACCCCTCCACTTT
size: many; V: TRBV6-5; J: TRBJ2-7; D: NA; CDR3: CASSYSTDAYEQYF; DNA: TGTGCCAGCAGTTACTCCACAGATGCCTACGAGCAGTACTTC
size: many; V: TRBV7-8; J: TRBJ1-5; D: NA; CDR3: CASSLGPVGNQPQHF; DNA: TGTGCCAGCAGCTTGGGACCTGTAGGCAATCAGCCCCAGCATTTT
size: NA; V: TRBV25-1; J: TRBJ2-7; D: NA; CDR3: CASSDPDYSYEQYF; DNA: TGTGCCAGCAGTGACCCCGACTACTCCTACGAGCAGTACTTC
size: many; V: TRBV24-1; J: TRBJ1-2; D: NA; CDR3: CATSDLDGANYGYTF; DNA: TGTGCCACCAGTGATTTAGACGGGGCGAACTATGGCTACACCTTC
size: NA; V: TRBV29-1; J: TRBJ2-3; D: TRBD2; CDR3: CSAGYSGSVDTQYF; DNA: TGCAGCGCTGGTTATAGCGGGAGTGTAGATACGCAGTATTTT
size: many; V: TRBV7-8; J: TRBJ1-2; D: NA; CDR3: CASSLGGQPYGYTF; DNA: TGTGCCAGCAGCTTAGGTGGACAGCCCTATGGCTACACCTTC
size: many; V: TRBV29-1; J: TRBJ1-2; D: NA; CDR3: CSVEEGSSFNYGYTF; DNA: TGCAGCGTTGAAGAAGGATCTTCGTTTAACTATGGCTACACCTTC
size: NA; V: TRBV7-6; J: TRBJ2-2; D: NA; CDR3: CASTGDDGELFF; DNA: TGTGCCAGCACCGGGGACGACGGGGAGCTGTTTTTT
size: NA; V: TRBV29-1; J: TRBJ2-4; D: NA; CDR3: CSVAQGGGIQYF; DNA: TGCAGCGTCGCTCAGGGCGGTGGCATTCAGTACTTC
size: few; V: TRBV10-3; J: TRBJ1-5; D: NA; CDR3: CASSEESWVIQPQHF; DNA: TGTGCCAGCAGTGAAGAATCTTGGGTAATTCAGCCCCAGCATTTT
size: many; V: TRBV2; J: TRBJ2-7; D: NA; CDR3: CASSEAGTPYEQYF; DNA: TGTGCCAGCAGTGAAGCGGGGACCCCCTACGAGCAGTACTTC
size: NA; V: TRBV7-2; J: TRBJ1-6; D: TRBD1; CDR3: CASSPPGQGRSPLHF; DNA: TGTGCCAGCAGCCCACCAGGACAGGGAAGATCACCCCTCCACTTT
size: many; V: TRBV3-1; J: TRBJ2-5; D: TRBD1; CDR3: CASSFRTGGRETQYF; DNA: TGTGCCAGCAGCTTCCGGACAGGGGGCAGGGAGACCCAGTACTTC
size: many; V: TRBV6-5; J: TRBJ1-4; D: NA; CDR3: CASPVTSPATNEKLFF; DNA: TGTGCCAGTCCCGTTACGAGTCCCGCAACTAATGAAAAACTGTTTTTT
size: many; V: TRBV6-5; J: TRBJ1-5; D: TRBD1; CDR3: CASSEATGMYQPQHF; DNA: TGTGCCAGCAGTGAGGCGACAGGGATGTATCAGCCCCAGCATTTT
size: NA; V: TRBV9; J: TRBJ1-6; D: NA; CDR3: CASSVGTVAPLHF; DNA: TGTGCCAGCAGCGTGGGGACCGTAGCACCCCTCCACTTT
size: many; V: TRBV5-8; J: TRBJ2-7; D: NA; CDR3: CASSWPDSTYEQYF; DNA: TGTGCCAGCAGCTGGCCGGACAGTACCTACGAGCAGTACTTC
size: NA; V: TRBV5-4; J: TRBJ2-2; D: NA; CDR3: CASSGWGANTGELFF; DNA: TGTGCCAGCAGCGGGTGGGGGGCGAACACCGGGGAGCTGTTTTTT
size: few; V: TRBV20-1; J: TRBJ2-3; D: TRBD2; CDR3: CSASGTSGSTDTQYF; DNA: TGCAGTGCTAGTGGGACTAGCGGGAGCACAGATACGCAGTATTTT
size: NA; V: TRBV5-6; J: TRBJ2-2; D: NA; CDR3: CASSAGRGWTGELFF; DNA: TGTGCCAGCAGCGCCGGACGGGGATGGACCGGGGAGCTGTTTTTT
size: few; V: TRBV12-3/TRBV12-4; J: TRBJ2-7; D: NA; CDR3: CASSHSRGRYEQYF; DNA: TGTGCCAGCAGTCACTCCAGAGGGCGCTACGAGCAGTACTTC
size: NA; V: TRBV20-1; J: TRBJ2-5; D: TRBD2; CDR3: CSARDGAGVLETQYF; DNA: TGCAGTGCTAGAGATGGGGCGGGGGTATTGGAGACCCAGTACTTC
size: many; V: TRBV12-3/TRBV12-4; J: TRBJ2-2; D: NA; CDR3: CASSLLVNTGELFF; DNA: TGTGCCAGCAGCCTACTAGTAAACACCGGGGAGCTGTTTTTT
size: once; V: TRBV20-1; J: TRBJ1-5; D: NA; CDR3: CSARVGGDQPQHF; DNA: TGCAGTGCTCGGGTGGGAGGTGATCAGCCCCAGCATTTT
size: many; V: TRBV4-2; J: TRBJ2-5; D: TRBD1; CDR3: CASSQRTGGQETQYF; DNA: TGTGCCAGCAGCCAACGGACAGGGGGCCAAGAGACCCAGTACTTC
size: many; V: TRBV20-1; J: TRBJ1-5; D: NA; CDR3: CSAITGSSIRSQHF; DNA: TGCAGTGCAATCACCGGGTCTTCAATCAGGTCCCAGCATTTT
size: many; V: TRBV24-1; J: TRBJ2-7; D: NA; CDR3: CATSEGGRGEQYF; DNA: TGTGCCACCAGTGAAGGGGGGCGAGGCGAGCAGTACTTC
size: many; V: TRBV12-3/TRBV12-4; J: TRBJ1-2; D: NA; CDR3: CASTSGPSNYGYTF; DNA: TGTGCCAGCACCTCAGGACCATCTAACTATGGCTACACCTTC
size: NA; V: TRBV20-1; J: TRBJ2-7; D: TRBD2; CDR3: CSARDSFLAGAYEQYF; DNA: TGCAGTGCTAGAGATTCCTTCCTGGCGGGGGCCTACGAGCAGTACTTC
size: NA; V: TRBV15; J: TRBJ2-2; D: NA; CDR3: CATSGLFAAGELFF; DNA: TGTGCCACCAGCGGACTTTTCGCCGCCGGGGAGCTGTTTTTT
size: many; V: TRBV5-5; J: TRBJ1-1; D: NA; CDR3: CASSSQVGDSTEAFF; DNA: TGTGCCAGCAGCTCGCAGGTTGGGGACTCCACTGAAGCTTTCTTT